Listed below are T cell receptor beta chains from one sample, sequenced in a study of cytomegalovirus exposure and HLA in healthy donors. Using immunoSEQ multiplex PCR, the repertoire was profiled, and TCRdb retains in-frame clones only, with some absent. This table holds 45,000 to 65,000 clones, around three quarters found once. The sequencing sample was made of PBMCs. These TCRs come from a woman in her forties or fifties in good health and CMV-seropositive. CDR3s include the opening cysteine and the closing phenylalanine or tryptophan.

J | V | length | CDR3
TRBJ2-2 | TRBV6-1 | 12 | CASSLYTGELFF
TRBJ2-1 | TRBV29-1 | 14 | CSVLSSGGAYEQFF
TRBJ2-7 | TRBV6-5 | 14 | CASSFGLNRDEQYF
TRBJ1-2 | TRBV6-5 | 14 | CATHRGSTSYGYTF
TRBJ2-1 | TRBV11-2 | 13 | CASSFQRRNEQFF
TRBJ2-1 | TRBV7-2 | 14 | CASSLGLSSNEQFF
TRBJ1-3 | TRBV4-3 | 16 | CASSQDRGFGGNTIYF
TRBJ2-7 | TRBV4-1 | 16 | CASSLAAGTGIYEQYF
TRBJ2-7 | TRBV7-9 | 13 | CASSSGERYEQYF
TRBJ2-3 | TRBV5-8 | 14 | CASSSVPERDTQYF
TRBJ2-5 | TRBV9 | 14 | CASSLTSDQETQYF
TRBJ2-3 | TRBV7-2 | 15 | CASSLSGLGTDTQYF
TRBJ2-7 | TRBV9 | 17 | CASSARLKQGNNYEQYF
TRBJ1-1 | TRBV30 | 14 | CAWNLTPLNTEAFF
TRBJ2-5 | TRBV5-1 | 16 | CASSSPTGGYQETQYF
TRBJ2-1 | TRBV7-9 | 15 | CASSLATSGGSEQFF
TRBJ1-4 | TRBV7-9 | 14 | CASSETGGTEKLFF
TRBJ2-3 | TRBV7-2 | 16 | CASSLSPAGGADTQYF
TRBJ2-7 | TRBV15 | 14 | CATSRDRDSYEQYF
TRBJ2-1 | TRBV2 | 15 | CASRPISTGRNEQFF
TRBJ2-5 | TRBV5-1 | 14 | CASSLVPGQETQYF
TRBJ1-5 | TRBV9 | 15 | CASSVGLSGNQPQHF
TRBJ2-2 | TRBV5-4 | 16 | CASSADDRGELGELFF
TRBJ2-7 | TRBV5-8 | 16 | CASSLGARGLGDEQYF
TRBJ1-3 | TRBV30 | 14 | CAWKKGLSGNTIYF
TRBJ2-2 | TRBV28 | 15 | CASSLWDRNTGELFF
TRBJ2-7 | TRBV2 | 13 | CASSEFRFYEQYF
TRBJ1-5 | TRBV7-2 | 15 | CASSPTTGGGQPQHF
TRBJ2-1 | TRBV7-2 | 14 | CASSLEGAYNEQFF
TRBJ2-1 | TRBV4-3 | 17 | CASSQDLGLAGANEQFF
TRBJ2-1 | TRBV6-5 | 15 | CASSPDRRQANEQFF
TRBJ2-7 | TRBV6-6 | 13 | CASTSRLVYEQYF
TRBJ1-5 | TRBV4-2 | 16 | CASSQAVLQGGQPQHF
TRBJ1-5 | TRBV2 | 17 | CASSEWTVLSSNQPQHF
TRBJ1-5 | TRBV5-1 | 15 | CASSLGAYSNQPQHF
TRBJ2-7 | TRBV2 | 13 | CARRQGQGNEQYF
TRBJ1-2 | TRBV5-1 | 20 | CASSLDNSRSFSRANYGYTF
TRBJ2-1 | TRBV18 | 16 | CASSPSGLLLGGEQFF
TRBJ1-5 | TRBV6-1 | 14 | CASSADRGYQPQHF
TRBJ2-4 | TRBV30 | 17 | CAWSVWSGRGEESIQYF
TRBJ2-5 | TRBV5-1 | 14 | CASSLSGAQETQYF